This note documents a single TCR beta chain sequence. The data derive from a study of blood T cell repertoires in COVID-19. At the level of the study: Material from acute and convalescent COVID-19 was sourced from the United States, Italy and Spain.

In the source study's methods: From reference gene primer amplification, estimates of nucleated cell counts were derived. The assay was immunoSEQ multiplex PCR, and TCRdb's table has in-frame clones only and misses some. V, J and clone size are those of that table, while D and trimming were read from the DNA. The sample contains roughly 280,000 clones, 75% to 90% of which appear only once. This receptor was taken from a young man with active or convalescent COVID-19. The sequenced sample consisted of peripheral blood.

CDR3 sequence (DNA): TGTGCCAGCAGCCAAGCGGGAGGCCCTGAAGCTTTCTTT. The encoded protein is CASSQAGGPEAFF. This chain connects TRBV3-1 (or the pseudogene TRBV3-2) to TRBJ1-1; D uncertain. Trimming pared 1 base from V and 6 bases from J, leaving 9 bases between. Germline loops: CDR1 LGHDT, CDR2 YNNKEL (reference sequence). This CDR3 region has 13 residues.